Included here is one TCR beta chain sequence, with context. This specimen comes from a study of Graves' ophthalmopathy and Graves' hyperthyroidism. The study amplified TCR beta CDR3 regions using RNA transcripts. The first-round RT-PCR employed HTBI primers together with the Qiagen OneStep RT-PCR kit. A multiplex PCR was then performed as the second round. TCRdb reprocessed the multiplex PCR reads via MiXCR and lists one record per CDR3 protein. The profile shows 240,000 or so distinct CDR3 sequences, 45% to 55% of them singletons. Sequencing was done on a sample of peripheral blood. The clonotype comes from an adult man with Graves' ophthalmopathy.

CDR3 protein: CASYGQGLNYGYTF. The CDR3 coding sequence is TGTGCCAGCTATGGACAGGGCCTTAACTATGGCTACACCTTC. This chain links TRBV28 with TRBJ1-2, with TRBD1 matching 8 bases. This CDR3 has 14 residues. Germline trimming cut 8 bases from V and 1 base from J; bases unmatched to any gene: 6. CDR1 and CDR2 (germline): MDHEN, SYDVKM.